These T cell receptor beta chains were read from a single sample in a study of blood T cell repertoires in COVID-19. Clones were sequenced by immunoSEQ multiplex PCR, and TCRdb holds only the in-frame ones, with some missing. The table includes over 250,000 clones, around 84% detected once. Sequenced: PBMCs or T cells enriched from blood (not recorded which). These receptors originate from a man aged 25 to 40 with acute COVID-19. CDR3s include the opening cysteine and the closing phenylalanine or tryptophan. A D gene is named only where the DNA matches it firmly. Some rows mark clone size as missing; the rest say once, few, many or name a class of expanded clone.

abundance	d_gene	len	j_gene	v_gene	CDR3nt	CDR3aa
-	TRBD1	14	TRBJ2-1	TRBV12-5	TGTGCTAGTGGACTAAACAGGGGTTACAATGAGCAGTTCTTC	CASGLNRGYNEQFF
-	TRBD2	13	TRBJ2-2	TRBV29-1	TGCAGCGTTCGGGCTAGCGGCACCGGGGAGCTGTTTTTT	CSVRASGTGELFF
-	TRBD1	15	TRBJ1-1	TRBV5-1	TGTGCCAGCACTGAACGACAGGGGAGTTACACTGAAGCTTTCTTT	CASTERQGSYTEAFF
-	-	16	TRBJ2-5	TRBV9	TGTGCCAGCAGCTCCACCCAGGAGGCCATCCAAGAGACCCAGTACTTC	CASSSTQEAIQETQYF
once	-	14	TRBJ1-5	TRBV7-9	TGTGCCAGCAGTTTGTCCCAAAGCCATCAGCCCCAGCATTTT	CASSLSQSHQPQHF
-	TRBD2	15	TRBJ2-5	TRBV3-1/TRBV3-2	TGTGCCAGCAGCCAGAGGACTAGCGGGAAAGAGACCCAGTACTTC	CASSQRTSGKETQYF
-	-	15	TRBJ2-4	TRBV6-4	TGTGCCAGCAACCTCGGGGGTATGACCAAAAACATTCAGTACTTC	CASNLGGMTKNIQYF
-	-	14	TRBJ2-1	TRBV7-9	TGTGCCAGCAGCTCGCGGGCCCTATACAATGAGCAGTTCTTC	CASSSRALYNEQFF
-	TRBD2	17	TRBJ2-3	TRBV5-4	TGTGCCAGCAGCTTGGCGTGGGCTAGCGGGAGCACAGATACGCAGTATTTT	CASSLAWASGSTDTQYF
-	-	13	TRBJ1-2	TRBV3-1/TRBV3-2	TGTGCCAGCAGCCCAGGGGTTAACTATGGCTACACCTTC	CASSPGVNYGYTF
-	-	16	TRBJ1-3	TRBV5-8	TGTGCCAACAGGGTCGGGGGTTCTTACTCTGGAAACACCATATATTTT	CANRVGGSYSGNTIYF
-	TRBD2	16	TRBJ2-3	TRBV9	TGTGCCAGCAGCGCCAATCCTAGCGGCCGCACAGATACGCAGTATTTT	CASSANPSGRTDTQYF
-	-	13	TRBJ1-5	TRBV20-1	TGCAGTGCTAGTGCCGGTAGCAATCAGCCCCAGCATTTT	CSASAGSNQPQHF
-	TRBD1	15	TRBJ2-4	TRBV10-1	TGCGCCAGCAGTGAGGCGACAGGGGGCGCGGGCATTCAGTACTTC	CASSEATGGAGIQYF
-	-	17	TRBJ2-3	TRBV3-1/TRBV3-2	TGTGCCAGCAGCCCTGAAAGGGGGGGAGCGAGCACAGATACGCAGTATTTT	CASSPERGGASTDTQYF
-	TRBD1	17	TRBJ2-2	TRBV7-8	TGTGCCAGCAGCTACGCCAACAGGGGGGTAACCACCGGGGAGCTGTTTTTT	CASSYANRGVTTGELFF
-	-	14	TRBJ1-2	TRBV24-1	TGTGCCATCCACTCACAATTGGCAGGGGACGGCTACACCTTC	CAIHSQLAGDGYTF
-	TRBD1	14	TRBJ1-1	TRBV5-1	TGTGCCAGCAGCTCTCAGGGGGAGAACACTGAAGCTTTCTTT	CASSSQGENTEAFF